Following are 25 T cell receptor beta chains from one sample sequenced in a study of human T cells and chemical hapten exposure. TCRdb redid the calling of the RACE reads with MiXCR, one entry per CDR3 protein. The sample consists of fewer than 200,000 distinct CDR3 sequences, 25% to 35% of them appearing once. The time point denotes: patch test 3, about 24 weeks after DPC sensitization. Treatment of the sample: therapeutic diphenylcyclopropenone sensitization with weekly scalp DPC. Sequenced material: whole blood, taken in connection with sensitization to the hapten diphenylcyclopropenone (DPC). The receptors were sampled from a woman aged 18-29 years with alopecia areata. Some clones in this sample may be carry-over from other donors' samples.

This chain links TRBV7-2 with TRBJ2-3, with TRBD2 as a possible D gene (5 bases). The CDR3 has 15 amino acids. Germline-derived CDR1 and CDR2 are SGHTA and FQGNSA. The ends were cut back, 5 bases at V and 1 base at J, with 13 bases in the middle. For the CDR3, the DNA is TGTGCCAGCAGCCTAGGCCCCGGGGGCACAGATACGCAGTATTTT. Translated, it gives CASSLGPGGTDTQYF.

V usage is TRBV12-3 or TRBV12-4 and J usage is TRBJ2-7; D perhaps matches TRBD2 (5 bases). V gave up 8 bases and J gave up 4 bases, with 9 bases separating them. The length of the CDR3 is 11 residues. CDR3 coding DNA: TGTGCCAGCGGGAGTAGGTACGAGCAGTACTTC. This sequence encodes CASGSRYEQYF.

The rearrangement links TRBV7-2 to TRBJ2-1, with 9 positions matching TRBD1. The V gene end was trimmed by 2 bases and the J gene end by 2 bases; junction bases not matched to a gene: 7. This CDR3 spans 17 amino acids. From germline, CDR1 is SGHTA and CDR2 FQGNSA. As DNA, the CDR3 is TGTGCCAGCAGCTTACAAGTCCGGGACAGGGCCTACAATGAGCAGTTCTTC. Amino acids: CASSLQVRDRAYNEQFF.

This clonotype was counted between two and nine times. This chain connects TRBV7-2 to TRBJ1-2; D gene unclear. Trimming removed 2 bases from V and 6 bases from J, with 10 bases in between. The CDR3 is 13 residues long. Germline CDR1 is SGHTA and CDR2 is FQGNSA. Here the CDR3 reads CASSLRVNDGYTF. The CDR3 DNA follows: TGTGCCAGCAGCTTAAGGGTGAACGATGGCTACACCTTC.

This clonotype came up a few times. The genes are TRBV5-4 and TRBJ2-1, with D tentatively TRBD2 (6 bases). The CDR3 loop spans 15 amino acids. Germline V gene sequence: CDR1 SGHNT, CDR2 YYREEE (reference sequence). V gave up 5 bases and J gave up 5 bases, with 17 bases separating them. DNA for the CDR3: TGTGCCAGCAGGCGGGAAGCCCGGTCGCACAATGAGCAGTTCTTC. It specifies CASRREARSHNEQFF.

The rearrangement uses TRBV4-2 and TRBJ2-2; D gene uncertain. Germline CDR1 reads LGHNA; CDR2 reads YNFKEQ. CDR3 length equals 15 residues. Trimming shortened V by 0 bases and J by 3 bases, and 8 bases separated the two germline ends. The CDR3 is CASSQEARYTGELFF. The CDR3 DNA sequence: TGTGCCAGCAGCCAAGAAGCTCGGTACACCGGGGAGCTGTTTTTT.

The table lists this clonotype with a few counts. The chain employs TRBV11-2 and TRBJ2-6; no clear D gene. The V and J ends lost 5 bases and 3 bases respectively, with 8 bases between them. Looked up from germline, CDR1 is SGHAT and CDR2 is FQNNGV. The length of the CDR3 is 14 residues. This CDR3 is CASSAVDGANVLTF. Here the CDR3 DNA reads TGTGCCAGCAGCGCCGTGGATGGGGCCAACGTCCTGACTTTC.

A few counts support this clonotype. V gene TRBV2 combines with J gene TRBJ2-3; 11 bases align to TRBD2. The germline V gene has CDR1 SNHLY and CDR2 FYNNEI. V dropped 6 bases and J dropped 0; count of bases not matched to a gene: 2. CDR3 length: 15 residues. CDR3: CASSRLAGSTDTQYF. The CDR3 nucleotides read TGTGCCAGCAGCAGACTAGCGGGGAGCACAGATACGCAGTATTTT.

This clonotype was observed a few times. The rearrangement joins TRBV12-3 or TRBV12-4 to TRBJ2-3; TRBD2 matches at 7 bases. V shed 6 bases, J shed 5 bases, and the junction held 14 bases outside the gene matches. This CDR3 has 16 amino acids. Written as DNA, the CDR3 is TGTGCCAGCAGCCCCCCGGGAGCCCAGCGGGGAGATACGCAGTATTTT. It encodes CASSPPGAQRGDTQYF.

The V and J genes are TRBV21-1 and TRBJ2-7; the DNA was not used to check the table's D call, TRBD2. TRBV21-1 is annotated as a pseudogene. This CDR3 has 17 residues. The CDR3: CASSNRQTGPYVYEQYF. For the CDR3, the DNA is TGTGCCAGCAGCAACAGGCAAACCGGGCCCTATGTCTACGAGCAGTACTTC.

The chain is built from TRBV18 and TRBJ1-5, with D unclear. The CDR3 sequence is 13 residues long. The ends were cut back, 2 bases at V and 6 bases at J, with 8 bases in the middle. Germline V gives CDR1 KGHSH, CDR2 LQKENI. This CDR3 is CASSPATGQPQHF. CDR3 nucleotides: TGTGCCAGCTCACCAGCGACGGGTCAGCCCCAGCATTTT.

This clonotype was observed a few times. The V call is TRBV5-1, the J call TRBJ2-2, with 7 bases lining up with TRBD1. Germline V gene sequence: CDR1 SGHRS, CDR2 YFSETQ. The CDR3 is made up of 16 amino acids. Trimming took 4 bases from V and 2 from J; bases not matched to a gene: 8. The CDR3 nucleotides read TGCGCCAGCAGCACCGGACAGGAAAAAAACACCGGGGAGCTGTTTTTT. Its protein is CASSTGQEKNTGELFF.

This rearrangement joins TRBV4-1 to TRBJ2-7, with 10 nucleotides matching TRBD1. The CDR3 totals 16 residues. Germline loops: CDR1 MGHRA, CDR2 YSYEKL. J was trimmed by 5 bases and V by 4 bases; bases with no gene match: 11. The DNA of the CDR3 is TGCGCCAGCAGCCCCCCAGCCGGGACAGGGGTCCACGAGCAGTACTTC. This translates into CASSPPAGTGVHEQYF.

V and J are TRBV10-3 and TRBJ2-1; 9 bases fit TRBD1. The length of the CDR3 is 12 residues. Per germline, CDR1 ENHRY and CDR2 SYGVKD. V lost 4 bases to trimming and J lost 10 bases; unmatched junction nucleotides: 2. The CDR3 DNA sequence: TGTGCCATCAGTGGGACAGGGGTCGAGCAGTTCTTC. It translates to CAISGTGVEQFF.

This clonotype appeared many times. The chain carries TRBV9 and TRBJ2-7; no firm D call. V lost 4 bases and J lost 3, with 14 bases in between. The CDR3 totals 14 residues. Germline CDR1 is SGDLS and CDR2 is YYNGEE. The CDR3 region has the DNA TGTGCCAGCAGCCCCCGTCCGGGCGGCTACGAGCAGTACTTC. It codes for CASSPRPGGYEQYF.

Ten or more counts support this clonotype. CDR3 sequence: CSVDTQYF. The CDR3, as DNA: TGCAGCGTAGATACGCAGTATTTT. The chain joins TRBV29-1 to TRBJ2-3; D remains unclear. CDR1 is SQVTM and CDR2 is ANQGSEA in the germline V gene. Trimming stripped 6 bases from V and 5 bases from J, with 0 bases between. The CDR3 spans 8 residues.

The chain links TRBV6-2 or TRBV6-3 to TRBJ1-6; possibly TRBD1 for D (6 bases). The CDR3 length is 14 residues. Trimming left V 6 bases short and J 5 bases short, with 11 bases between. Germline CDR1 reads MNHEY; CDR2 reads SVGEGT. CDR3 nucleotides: TGTGCCAGCAGAAGGACAGTCGATAATTCACCCCTCCACTTT. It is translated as CASRRTVDNSPLHF.

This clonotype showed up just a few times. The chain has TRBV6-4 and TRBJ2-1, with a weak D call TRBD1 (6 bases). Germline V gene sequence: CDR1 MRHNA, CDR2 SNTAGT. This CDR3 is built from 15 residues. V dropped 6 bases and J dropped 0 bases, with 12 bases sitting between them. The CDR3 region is CASSETGSSYNEQFF. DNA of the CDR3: TGTGCCAGCAGCGAGACAGGCAGCTCCTACAATGAGCAGTTCTTC.

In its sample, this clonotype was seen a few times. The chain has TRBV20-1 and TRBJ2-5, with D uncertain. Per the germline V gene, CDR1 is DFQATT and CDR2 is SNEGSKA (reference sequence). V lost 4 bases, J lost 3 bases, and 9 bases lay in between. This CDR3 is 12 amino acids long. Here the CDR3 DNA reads TGCAGTGCTACTGACGCGGAAGAGACCCAGTACTTC. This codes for CSATDAEETQYF.

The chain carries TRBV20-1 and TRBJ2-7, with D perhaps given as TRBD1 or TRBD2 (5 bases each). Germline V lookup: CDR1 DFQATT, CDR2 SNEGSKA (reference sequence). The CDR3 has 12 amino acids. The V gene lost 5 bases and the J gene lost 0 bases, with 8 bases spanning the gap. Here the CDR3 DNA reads TGCAGTGCTCGGGACGTCTCCTACGAGCAGTACTTC. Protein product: CSARDVSYEQYF.

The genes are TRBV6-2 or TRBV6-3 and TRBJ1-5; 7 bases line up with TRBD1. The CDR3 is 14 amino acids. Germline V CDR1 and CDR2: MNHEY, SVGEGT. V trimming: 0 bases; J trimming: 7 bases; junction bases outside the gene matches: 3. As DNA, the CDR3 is TGTGCCAGCAGTTACTCAGGGGGCAGGCAGCCCCAGCATTTT. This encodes CASSYSGGRQPQHF.

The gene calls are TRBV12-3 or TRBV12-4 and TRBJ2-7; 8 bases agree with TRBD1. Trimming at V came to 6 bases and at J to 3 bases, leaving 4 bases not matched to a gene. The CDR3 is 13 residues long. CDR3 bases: TGTGCCAGCAGACCCGGGACAGGCTACGAGCAGTACTTC. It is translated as CASRPGTGYEQYF.

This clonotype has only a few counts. CDR3 DNA: TGTGCCAGCAGCTTAAAGCGGGAGGTAGACACCGGGGAGCTGTTTTTT. It yields the protein CASSLKREVDTGELFF. The V gene is TRBV5-4, the J gene TRBJ2-2; 9 bases are shared with TRBD2. This CDR3 contains 16 residues. In germline, CDR1 is SGHNT, CDR2 YYREEE (reference sequence). V shed 2 bases and J 3 bases; nucleotides not matched to a gene: 5.

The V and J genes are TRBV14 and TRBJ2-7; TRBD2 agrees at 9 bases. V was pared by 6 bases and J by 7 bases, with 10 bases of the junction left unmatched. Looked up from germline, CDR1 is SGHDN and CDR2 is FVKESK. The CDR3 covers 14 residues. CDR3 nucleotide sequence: TGTGCCAGCAGGACCGGGACTAGCATCTGGGAGCAGTACTTC. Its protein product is CASRTGTSIWEQYF.

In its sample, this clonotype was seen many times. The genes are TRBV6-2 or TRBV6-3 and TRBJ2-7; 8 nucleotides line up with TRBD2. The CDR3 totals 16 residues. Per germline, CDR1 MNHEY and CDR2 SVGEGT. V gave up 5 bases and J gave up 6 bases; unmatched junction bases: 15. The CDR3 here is CASSPPRGDLRFEQYF. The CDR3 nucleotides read TGTGCCAGCAGTCCCCCGCGGGGGGACTTACGTTTCGAGCAGTACTTC.